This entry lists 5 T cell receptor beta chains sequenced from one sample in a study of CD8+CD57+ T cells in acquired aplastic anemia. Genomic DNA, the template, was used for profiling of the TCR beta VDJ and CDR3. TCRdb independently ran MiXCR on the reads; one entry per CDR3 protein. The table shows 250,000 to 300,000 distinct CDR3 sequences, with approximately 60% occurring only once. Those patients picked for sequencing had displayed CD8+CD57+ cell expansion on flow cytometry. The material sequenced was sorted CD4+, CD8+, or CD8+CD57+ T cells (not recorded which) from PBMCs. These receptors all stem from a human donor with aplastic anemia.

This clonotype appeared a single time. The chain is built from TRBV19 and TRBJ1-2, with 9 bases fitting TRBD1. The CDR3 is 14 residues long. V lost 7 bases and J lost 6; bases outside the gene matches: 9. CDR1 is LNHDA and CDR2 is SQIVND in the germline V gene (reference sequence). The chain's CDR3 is CASILVGTGNGYTF. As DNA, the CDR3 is TGTGCCAGTATCCTAGTCGGGACAGGGAATGGCTACACCTTC. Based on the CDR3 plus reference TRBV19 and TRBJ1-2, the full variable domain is DGGITQSPKYLFRKEGQNVTLSCEQNLNHDAMYWYRQDPGQGLRLIYYSQIVNDFQKGDIAEGYSVSREKKESFPLTVTSAQKNPTAFYLCASILVGTGNGYTFGSGTRLTVV.

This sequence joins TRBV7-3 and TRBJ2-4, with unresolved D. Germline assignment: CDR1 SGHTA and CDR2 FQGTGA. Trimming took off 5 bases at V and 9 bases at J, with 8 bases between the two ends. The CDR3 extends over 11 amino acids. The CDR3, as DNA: TGTGCCAGCAGCCCTGGAAGCATTCAGTACTTC. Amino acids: CASSPGSIQYF.

The CDR3 coding sequence is TGTGCCAGCAGCTTGGGACAGGTCCCAACCGGGGAGCTGTTTTTT. Translation: CASSLGQVPTGELFF. This sequence joins TRBV7-9 and TRBJ2-2; 8 bases are a match to TRBD1. There are 15 residues in the CDR3. V gave up 3 bases and J gave up 5 bases; unmatched junction bases: 5. The germline V gene encodes CDR1 SEHNR and CDR2 FQNEAQ (reference sequence).

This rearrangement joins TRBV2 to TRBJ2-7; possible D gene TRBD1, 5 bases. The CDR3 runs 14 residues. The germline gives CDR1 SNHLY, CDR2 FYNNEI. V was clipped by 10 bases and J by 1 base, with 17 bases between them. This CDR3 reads CATTDFDRSYEQYF. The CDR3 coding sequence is TGTGCCACCACCGATTTCGACAGATCCTACGAGCAGTACTTC.

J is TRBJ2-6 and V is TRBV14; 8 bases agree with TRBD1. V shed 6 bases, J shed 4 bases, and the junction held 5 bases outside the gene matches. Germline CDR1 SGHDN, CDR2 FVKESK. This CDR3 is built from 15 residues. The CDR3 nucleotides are TGTGCCAGCAGGAAGACAGGGGACGGGGCCAACGTCCTGACTTTC. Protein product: CASRKTGDGANVLTF.